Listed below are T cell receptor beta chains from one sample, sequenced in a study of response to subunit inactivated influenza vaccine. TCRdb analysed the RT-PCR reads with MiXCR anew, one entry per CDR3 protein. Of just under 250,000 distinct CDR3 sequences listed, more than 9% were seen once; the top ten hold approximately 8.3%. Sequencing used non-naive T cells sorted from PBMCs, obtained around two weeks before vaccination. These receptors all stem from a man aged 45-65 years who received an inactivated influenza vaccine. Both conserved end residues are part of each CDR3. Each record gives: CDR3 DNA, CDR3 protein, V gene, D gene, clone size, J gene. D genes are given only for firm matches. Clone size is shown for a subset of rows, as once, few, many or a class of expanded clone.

TGTGCCAGCAGCCAAGACCGGCGGGGGAGCTCCTACAATGAGCAGTTCTTC,CASSQDRRGSSYNEQFF,TRBV4-2,TRBD2,few,TRBJ2-1
TGTGCCACCTCAGACAGGGCCTTCAATCAGCCCCAGCATTTT,CATSDRAFNQPQHF,TRBV19,TRBD1,few,TRBJ1-5
TGTGCCAGCAGCCCGGACATGGCTAGCAATCAGCCCCAGCATTTT,CASSPDMASNQPQHF,TRBV5-5,NA,few,TRBJ1-5
TGTGCCAGCAGTTTGTATCAGGCTAGTCGCAACACAGATACGCAGTATTTT,CASSLYQASRNTDTQYF,TRBV12-3/TRBV12-4,NA,many,TRBJ2-3
TGTGCCAGCAGGAGGGCGCCTAATGAAAAACTGTTTTTT,CASRRAPNEKLFF,TRBV28,NA,few,TRBJ1-4
TGTGCCAGCAGAGCTAAGAGGGGCGGGGAGCTGTTTTTT,CASRAKRGGELFF,TRBV2,NA,few,TRBJ2-2
TGCGCCAGCAGACGAAGCGACAGGGGAGCCAAAAACATTCAGTACTTC,CASRRSDRGAKNIQYF,TRBV4-3,TRBD1,NA,TRBJ2-4
TGTGCCAGCAGCCTATACTACGGCTCTGGAAACACCATATATTTT,CASSLYYGSGNTIYF,TRBV7-2,NA,NA,TRBJ1-3
TGCGCCAGCAGCTTGGGTAGCGGGATTTACGAGCAGTACTTC,CASSLGSGIYEQYF,TRBV5-1,TRBD2,few,TRBJ2-7
TGCAGTGCTAAGGGGACTAACTCCTACGAGCAGTACTTC,CSAKGTNSYEQYF,TRBV20-1,TRBD2,few,TRBJ2-7
TGTGCCAGCAGCTCAGGAGCGGGACCCTCCACAGATACGCAGTATTTT,CASSSGAGPSTDTQYF,TRBV7-3,TRBD2,NA,TRBJ2-3
TGTGCCAGCAGCGTCGGGACTCAAGAGACCCAGTACTTC,CASSVGTQETQYF,TRBV2,NA,few,TRBJ2-5
TGTGCCAGCAGGACAGGGGGCCAAGAGACCCAGTACTTC,CASRTGGQETQYF,TRBV12-3/TRBV12-4,TRBD1,many,TRBJ2-5
TGTGCCAGCAGTTTCCCGACTAGCGGGAGGGTGTGGGATGAGCAGTTCTTC,CASSFPTSGRVWDEQFF,TRBV2,TRBD2,NA,TRBJ2-1
TGCGCCAGCAGTCATGCCTACGAGCAGTACTTC,CASSHAYEQYF,TRBV10-2,NA,NA,TRBJ2-7